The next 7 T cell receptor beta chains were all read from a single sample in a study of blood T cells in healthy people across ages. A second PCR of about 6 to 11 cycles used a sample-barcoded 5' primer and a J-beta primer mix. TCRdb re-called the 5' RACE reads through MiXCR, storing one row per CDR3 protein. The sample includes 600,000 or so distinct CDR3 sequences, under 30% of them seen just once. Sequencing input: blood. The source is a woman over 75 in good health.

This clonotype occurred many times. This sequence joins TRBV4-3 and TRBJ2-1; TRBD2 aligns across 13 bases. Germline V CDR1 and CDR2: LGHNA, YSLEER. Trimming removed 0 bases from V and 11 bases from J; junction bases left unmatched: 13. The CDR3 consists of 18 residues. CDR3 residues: CASSQDYHRRLAGGQQFF. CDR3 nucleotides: TGCGCCAGCAGCCAAGATTATCACCGGAGACTAGCGGGGGGCCAGCAGTTCTTC.

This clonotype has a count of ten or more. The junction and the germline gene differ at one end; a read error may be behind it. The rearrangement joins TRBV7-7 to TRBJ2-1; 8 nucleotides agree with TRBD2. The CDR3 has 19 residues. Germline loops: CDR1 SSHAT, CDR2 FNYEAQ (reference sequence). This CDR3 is CASSLALFIAGQKIEEQFF. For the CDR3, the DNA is TGTGCTAGCAGCTTAGCACTATTTATAGCGGGGCAGAAGATTGAAGAGCAGTTCTTC.

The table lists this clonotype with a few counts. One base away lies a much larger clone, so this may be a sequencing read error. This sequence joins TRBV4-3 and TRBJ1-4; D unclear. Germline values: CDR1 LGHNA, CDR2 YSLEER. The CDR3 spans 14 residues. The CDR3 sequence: CASGQKSTDEKLFF. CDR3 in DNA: TGCGCCAGCGGCCAAAAGAGCACGGATGAAAAACTGTTTTTT.

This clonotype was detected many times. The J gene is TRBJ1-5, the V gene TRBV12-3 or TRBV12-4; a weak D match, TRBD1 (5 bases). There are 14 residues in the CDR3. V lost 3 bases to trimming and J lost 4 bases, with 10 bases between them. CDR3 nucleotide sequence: TGTGCCAGCAGTTTTGGAGGGGTAAATCAGCCCCAGCATTTT. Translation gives CASSFGGVNQPQHF.

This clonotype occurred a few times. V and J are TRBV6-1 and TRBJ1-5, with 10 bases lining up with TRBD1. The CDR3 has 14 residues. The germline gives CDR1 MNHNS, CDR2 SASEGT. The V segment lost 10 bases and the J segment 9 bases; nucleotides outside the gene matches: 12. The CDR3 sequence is CATTRDRGAGPQHF. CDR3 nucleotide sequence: TGTGCCACTACCCGGGACAGGGGTGCTGGGCCCCAGCATTTT.

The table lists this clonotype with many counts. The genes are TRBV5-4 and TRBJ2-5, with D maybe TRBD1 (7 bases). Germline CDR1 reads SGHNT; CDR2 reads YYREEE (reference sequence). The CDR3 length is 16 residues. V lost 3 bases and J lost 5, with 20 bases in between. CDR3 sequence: CASSSDGGGVWETQYF. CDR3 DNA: TGTGCCAGCAGCTCCGACGGAGGGGGCGTGTGGGAGACCCAGTACTTC.

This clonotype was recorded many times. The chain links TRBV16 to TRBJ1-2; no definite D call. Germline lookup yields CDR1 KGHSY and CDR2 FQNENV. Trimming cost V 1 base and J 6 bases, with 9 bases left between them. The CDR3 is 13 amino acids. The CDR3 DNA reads TGTGCCAGCAGCCAATTTAGGGCGAATGGCTACACCTTC. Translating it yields CASSQFRANGYTF.